Listed below are T cell receptor beta chains from one sample, sequenced in a study of beta chain features in type 1 diabetes. The protocol was immunoSEQ multiplex PCR, while the TCRdb copy is restricted to in-frame clones and leaves out a portion. The repertoire holds about 360,000 clones, with 10% to 15% as singletons. The specimen was naive CD4+ T cells from blood. All receptors come from a young man in good health. The CDR3 runs from the conserved cysteine through the conserved F or W. A D gene is named only where the DNA matches it firmly. Clone size is not always given. Where it is, it says once, few, many or a class for expanded clones.

cdr3_aa	cdr3_nt	j_call	clone_size	v_call	d_call
CASSLPSGHNNEQFF	TGTGCCAGCAGCTTACCGAGCGGGCACAACAATGAGCAGTTCTTC	TRBJ2-1	.	TRBV7-6	.
CAWKGLGQGGYGYTF	TGTGCCTGGAAAGGGCTGGGACAGGGTGGCTATGGCTACACCTTC	TRBJ1-2	.	TRBV30	TRBD1
CASSLTGHDNTEAFF	TGTGCCAGCAGCTTAACAGGGCATGATAACACTGAAGCTTTCTTT	TRBJ1-1	.	TRBV5-6	.
CASSVVRGGTEAFF	TGTGCCAGCAGCGTAGTTAGGGGAGGGACTGAAGCTTTCTTT	TRBJ1-1	few	TRBV9	.
CASSLSDSYNEQFF	TGTGCCAGCAGCCTTTCGGACAGCTACAATGAGCAGTTCTTC	TRBJ2-1	.	TRBV14	.
CAWSVGAGVQETQYF	TGTGCCTGGAGTGTCGGAGCGGGGGTCCAAGAGACCCAGTACTTC	TRBJ2-5	few	TRBV30	TRBD2
CASSLPRGAAGGLNTQYF	TGTGCCAGCAGTCTCCCCCGGGGCGCAGCGGGAGGGCTAAATACGCAGTATTTT	TRBJ2-3	few	TRBV28	TRBD2
CASSPPGQKETQYF	TGTGCCAGCTCACCACCCGGACAGAAAGAGACCCAGTACTTC	TRBJ2-5	few	TRBV18	.
CASSQEGAGTQETQYF	TGCGCCAGCAGCCAAGAAGGAGCGGGGACCCAAGAGACCCAGTACTTC	TRBJ2-5	.	TRBV4-1	TRBD2
CASSQDREDTQYF	TGCGCCAGCAGCCAAGATAGGGAGGATACGCAGTATTTT	TRBJ2-3	many	TRBV4-3	.
CASSRVPRQDGYTF	TGTGCCAGCAGTCGAGTCCCGAGACAGGATGGCTACACCTTC	TRBJ1-2	.	TRBV6-1	.
CASSQDRGHRNQPQHF	TGTGCCAGCAGCCAAGATAGGGGACACCGCAATCAGCCCCAGCATTTT	TRBJ1-5	.	TRBV4-2	.
CASSGQGFSYEQYF	TGTGCCAGCAGCGGACAGGGCTTCTCCTACGAGCAGTACTTC	TRBJ2-7	.	TRBV9	TRBD1
CASSLAGLPSEQYF	TGTGCCAGCAGCTTAGCAGGGCTTCCCTCCGAGCAGTACTTC	TRBJ2-7	once	TRBV11-2	.
CASSQDGQGAGWLFF	TGCGCCAGCAGCCAAGATGGACAGGGGGCGGGTTGGCTGTTCTTC	TRBJ2-1	.	TRBV4-3	TRBD1